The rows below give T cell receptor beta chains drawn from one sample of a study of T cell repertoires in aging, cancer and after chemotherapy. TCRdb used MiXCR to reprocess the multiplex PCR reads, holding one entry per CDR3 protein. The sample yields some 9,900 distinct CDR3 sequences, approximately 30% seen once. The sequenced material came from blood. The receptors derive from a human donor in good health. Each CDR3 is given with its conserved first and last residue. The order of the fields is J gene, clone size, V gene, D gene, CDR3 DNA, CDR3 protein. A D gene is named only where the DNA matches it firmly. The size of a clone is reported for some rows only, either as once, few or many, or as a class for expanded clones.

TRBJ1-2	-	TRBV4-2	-	TGCGCCAGCAGCCAAGGGGGGCACGGCTATGGCTACACCTTC	CASSQGGHGYGYTF
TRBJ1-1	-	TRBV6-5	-	TGTGCCAGCAGTTATATGACTGAAGCTTTCTTT	CASSYMTEAFF
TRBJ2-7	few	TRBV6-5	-	TGTGCCAGCAGAAGCCTTGGGACGGCGGTCTCCTACGAGCAGTACTTC	CASRSLGTAVSYEQYF
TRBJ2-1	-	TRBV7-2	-	TGTGCCAGCAGCTGGACGGGGAATGAGCAGTTCTTC	CASSWTGNEQFF
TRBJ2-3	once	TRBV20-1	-	TGCAGTGCTCCAGCGGCAGCGGCTAGCACAGATACGCAGTATTTT	CSAPAAAASTDTQYF
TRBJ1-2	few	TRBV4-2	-	TGTGCCAGCAGCCAAGTGGCGCTAGCTAACTATGGCTACACCTTC	CASSQVALANYGYTF
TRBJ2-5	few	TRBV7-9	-	TGTGCCAGCAGCTCAGGGATCACTACGCTTAGGGGGGGAGAGACCCAGTACTTC	CASSSGITTLRGGETQYF
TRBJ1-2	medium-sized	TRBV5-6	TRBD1	TGTGCCAGCAGCTTGTCGGAGGGGGCTCTGGAGGGCTACACCTTC	CASSLSEGALEGYTF
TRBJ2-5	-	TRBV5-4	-	TGTGCCAGCAGCTTGAACCGGCCCCAAGAGACCCAGTACTTC	CASSLNRPQETQYF
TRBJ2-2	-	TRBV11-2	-	TGTGCCAGCAGCTTTCTCAGGGGTTCCGGGGAGCTGTTTTTT	CASSFLRGSGELFF
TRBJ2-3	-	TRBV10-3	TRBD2	TGTGCCAGCAGCCTCCTAGCGGGGGTTACCTATAGCACAGATACGCAGTATTTT	CASSLLAGVTYSTDTQYF
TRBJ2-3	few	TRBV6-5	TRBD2	TGTGCCAGCAGCAGACTAGCGGGGGGGGGCACAGATACGCAGTATTTT	CASSRLAGGGTDTQYF
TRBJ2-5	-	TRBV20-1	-	TGCAGTGCTAGAGATTTGAGTGGAGGTGGACAAGAGACCCAGTACTTC	CSARDLSGGGQETQYF
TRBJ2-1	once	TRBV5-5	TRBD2	TGTGCCAGCAGGCCCATTACTAGCGGGGGGGCGAATGAGCAGTTCTTC	CASRPITSGGANEQFF
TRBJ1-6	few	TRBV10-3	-	TGTGCCATCACGGGGAGCTCCTATAATTCACCCCTCCACTTT	CAITGSSYNSPLHF
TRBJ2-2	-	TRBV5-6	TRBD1	TGTGCCAGCAGCTTTACAGGGGGCACCGGGGAGCTGTTTTTT	CASSFTGGTGELFF
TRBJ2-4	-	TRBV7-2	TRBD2	TGTGCCAGCAGCTTACAAGCGGGGGCCCAAAACATTCAGTACTTC	CASSLQAGAQNIQYF
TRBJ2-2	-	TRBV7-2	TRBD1	TGTGCCAGCAGCAAGTTTAACAGGGGGCAAAGCGGGGAGCTGTTTTTT	CASSKFNRGQSGELFF
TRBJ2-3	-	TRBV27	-	TGTGCCAGCAGTCGCACTAGCGATACGCAGTATTTT	CASSRTSDTQYF
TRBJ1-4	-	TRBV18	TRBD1	TGTGCCAGCTCACGACAGGGTACTAATGAAAAACTGTTTTTT	CASSRQGTNEKLFF
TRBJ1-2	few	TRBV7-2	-	TGTGCCAGCAGCCTCTGGGCAGGGCATGGCTACACCTTC	CASSLWAGHGYTF
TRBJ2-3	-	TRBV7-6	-	TGTGCCAGCAGCTTAGCGCCAGGGGGGACAGATACGCAGTATTTT	CASSLAPGGTDTQYF
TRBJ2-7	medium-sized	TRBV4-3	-	TGCGCCAGCGGTGGGGCAGGGCTGGACGAGCAGTACTTC	CASGGAGLDEQYF
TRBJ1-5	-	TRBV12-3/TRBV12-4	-	TGTGCCAGCAGGCCGGGTCACGGGAATCAGCCCCAGCATTTT	CASRPGHGNQPQHF
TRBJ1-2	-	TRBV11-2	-	TGTGCCAGCAGCTTTAGGAGGGACGGCTACACCTTC	CASSFRRDGYTF
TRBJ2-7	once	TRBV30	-	TGTGCCTGGAGCGTGGGAGGCGCAGGCGAGCAGTACTTC	CAWSVGGAGEQYF
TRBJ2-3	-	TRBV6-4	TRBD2	TGTGCCAGCAGTTTTAGCGGGGGATCAGATACGCAGTATTTT	CASSFSGGSDTQYF